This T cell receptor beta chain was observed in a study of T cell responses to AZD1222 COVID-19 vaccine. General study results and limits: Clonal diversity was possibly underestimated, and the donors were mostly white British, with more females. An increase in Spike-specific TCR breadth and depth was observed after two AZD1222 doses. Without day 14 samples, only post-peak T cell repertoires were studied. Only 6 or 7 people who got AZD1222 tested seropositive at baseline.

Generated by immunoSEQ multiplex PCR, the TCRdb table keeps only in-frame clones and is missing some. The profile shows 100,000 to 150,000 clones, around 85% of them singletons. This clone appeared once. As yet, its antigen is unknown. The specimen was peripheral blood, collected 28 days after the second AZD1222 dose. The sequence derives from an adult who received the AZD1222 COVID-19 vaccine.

CDR3 amino acids: CASSGQGNTEAFF. As DNA, the CDR3 is TGTGCCAGCAGCGGACAGGGGAACACTGAAGCTTTCTTT. The V gene is TRBV9, the J gene TRBJ1-1; 7 bases map to TRBD1. V gave up 3 bases and J gave up 1 base; unmatched junction bases: 0. The germline gives CDR1 SGDLS, CDR2 YYNGEE. This CDR3 comprises 13 residues. Based on the CDR3 plus reference TRBV9 and TRBJ1-1, the full variable domain is DSGVTQTPKHLITATGQRVTLRCSPRSGDLSVYWYQQSLDQGLQFLIQYYNGEERAKGNILERFSAQQFPDLHSELNLSSLELGDSALYFCASSGQGNTEAFFGQGTRLTVV.